The TCR beta chain under discussion was sequenced for a study of T cell clonotyping in hematopoietic cell transplantation. Data came from immunoSEQ multiplex PCR; TCRdb stores just in-frame clones and leaves some out. The data contain a few thousand clones, under 20% of them singletons. The V end lost 3 bases, the J end lost 8 bases, and 5 bases lay between the germline ends. The CDR3 length is 10 residues. The germline V gene has CDR1 SQVTM and CDR2 ANQGSEA. This sequence was found in a young adult male patient who had an allogeneic stem cell transplant, so the T cells may come from the graft donor. Some clones in this sample may be carry-over from other donors' samples. The sequencing used PBMCs, collected 180 days after allogeneic stem cell transplant. The chain combines TRBV29-1 with TRBJ2-1; the D call may be TRBD1 or TRBD2 (5 bases each). DNA of the CDR3: TGCAGCGTTGAGGGGGATGAGCAGTTCTTC. This encodes CSVEGDEQFF.